The following is a TCR beta chain sequence with its context. The antigen is unknown. Sequencing was performed with immunoSEQ multiplex PCR; in TCRdb, only in-frame clones are kept and a portion is missing. Of tens of thousands of clones listed, 70% to 90% were seen once; the top ten hold about 20%. Germline loops: CDR1 SGHRS, CDR2 YFSETQ. CDR3 size: 16 residues. The germline V and J ends were trimmed by 4 bases and 0 bases, with 16 bases remaining between them. This record belongs to a study of T cell responses to AZD1222 COVID-19 vaccine. The study, taken as a whole, reports: Without day 14 samples, only post-peak T cell repertoires were studied.

This chain links TRBV5-1 with TRBJ1-1; D uncertain. This receptor was obtained from an adult in good health. The sample here was peripheral blood, taken on day 0 of AZD1222 vaccination. CDR3 region: CASSKREESMNTEAFF. The CDR3 bases are TGCGCCAGCAGCAAAAGGGAAGAGTCCATGAACACTGAAGCTTTCTTT.